This T cell receptor beta chain was sequenced for a study of blood T cell repertoires in COVID-19. Per the authors' pipeline: It was from reference gene primer amplification that nucleated cell counts were estimated. The assay was immunoSEQ multiplex PCR, and TCRdb's table has in-frame clones only and misses some. For V, J and clone size, that table is used; D and trimming come from the DNA. In the table there are under 300,000 clones, roughly 88% of which are singletons. Trimming stripped 4 bases from V and 4 bases from J, with 21 bases between. Germline CDR1 SGHKS, CDR2 YYEKEE (reference sequence). The CDR3 has 17 residues.

V gene TRBV5-5 combines with J gene TRBJ1-5; D is undetermined. The TCR was taken from a woman in her thirties or forties with acute COVID-19. Material: PBMCs or T cells enriched from blood (not recorded which). CDR3 amino acids: CASSRTAGNPVNQPQHF. CDR3 nucleotide sequence: TGTGCCAGCAGCAGAACGGCCGGGAACCCTGTTAATCAGCCCCAGCATTTT.